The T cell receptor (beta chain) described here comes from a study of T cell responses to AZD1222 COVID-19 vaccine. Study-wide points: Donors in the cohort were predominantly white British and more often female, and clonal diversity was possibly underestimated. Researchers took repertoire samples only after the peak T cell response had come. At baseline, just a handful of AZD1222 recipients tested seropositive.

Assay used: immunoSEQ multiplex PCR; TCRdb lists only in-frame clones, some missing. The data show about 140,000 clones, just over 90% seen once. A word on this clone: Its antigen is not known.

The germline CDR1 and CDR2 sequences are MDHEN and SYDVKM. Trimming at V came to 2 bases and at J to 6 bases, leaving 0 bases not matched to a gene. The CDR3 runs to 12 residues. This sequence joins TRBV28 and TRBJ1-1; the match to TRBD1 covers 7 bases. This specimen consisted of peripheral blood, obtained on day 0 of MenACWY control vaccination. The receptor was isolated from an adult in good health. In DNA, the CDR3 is TGTGCCAGCAGTTTACAGGGGGCTGAAGCTTTCTTT. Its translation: CASSLQGAEAFF.